Listed below are T cell receptor beta chains from one sample, sequenced in a study of blood T cell repertoires in COVID-19. Repertoires were generated with immunoSEQ multiplex PCR, while TCRdb's copy carries only in-frame clones and drops some. The data hold tens of thousands of clones, with more than 65% observed a single time. Sequenced sample: peripheral blood. Receptor source: a woman aged 60-75 years with acute or convalescent COVID-19. CDR3s include the opening cysteine and the closing phenylalanine or tryptophan.

>TRBV5-1|TRBJ1-1
CASSPQPDRNTEAFF
>TRBV5-1|TRBJ2-1
CASSLGGRSSYNEQFF
>TRBV10-2|TRBJ2-1
CASRRPSTSGGARVSNEQFF
>TRBV19|TRBJ2-2
CASSTLAGGLNTGELFF
>TRBV7-9|TRBJ2-5
CASSLAAQRGSQETQYF
>TRBV5-1|TRBJ2-3
CASSEGLANTDTQYF
>TRBV3-1/TRBV3-2|TRBJ2-2
CASSPQMGGDNTGELFF
>TRBV27|TRBJ1-2
CASKFNGQLSGYTF
>TRBV5-8|TRBJ2-3
CASNPRDSYTQYF
>TRBV2|TRBJ2-1
CASSLDPGVNEQFF
>TRBV3-1/TRBV3-2|TRBJ1-1
CASSPLSAVWTEAFF
>TRBV6-5|TRBJ1-2
CASSPGQLYGYTF
>TRBV7-9|TRBJ2-7
CASSENRLYEQYF
>TRBV5-1|TRBJ2-3
CASSVGSRTDTQYF
>TRBV30|TRBJ1-1
CAWRRQGPEAFF
>TRBV5-1|TRBJ1-5
CASSLAGGANQPQHF
>TRBV5-1|TRBJ2-5
CASSQRLAGQETQYF
>TRBV7-3|TRBJ2-3
CASSPSGLASDTQYF
>TRBV5-4|TRBJ1-6
CASSPDSSPLHF
>TRBV9|TRBJ1-6
CASSVAQETGLNSPLHF
>TRBV2|TRBJ2-3
CASTRGGYSTDTQYF
>TRBV2|TRBJ1-4
CASTPGLSGEKLFF
>TRBV7-6|TRBJ1-6
CASSGSGTVNSPLHF
>TRBV6-5|TRBJ2-1
CASIGLRGNEQFF
>TRBV5-1|TRBJ2-2
CASSLPGLAVISTGELFF
>TRBV6-5|TRBJ2-3
CASSYSPSGGTDTQYF
>TRBV3-1/TRBV3-2|TRBJ1-6
CASSRRDRNSPLHF
>TRBV7-9|TRBJ2-1
CASSSDRDYNEQFF
>TRBV9|TRBJ1-3
CASSVGPGLIGNTIYF
>TRBV6-2/TRBV6-3|TRBJ2-7
CASSPRVGTVPYEQYF
>TRBV6-5|TRBJ1-4
CASRTGGAGEKLFF
>TRBV7-3|TRBJ1-1
CASSLYEESTEAFF